This TCR beta chain was documented in a study of shared T cell receptors in the human thymus. Using immunoSEQ multiplex PCR, the repertoire was profiled, and TCRdb retains in-frame clones only, with some absent. The repertoire consists of some 640,000 clones, with around 87% occurring once and the leading ten covering about 0.0094%. Germline assignment: CDR1 MNHNS and CDR2 SASEGT. Trimming took off 2 bases at V and 3 bases at J, with 11 bases between the two ends. This CDR3 contains 14 residues. This clone has a single count. The same CDR3 can be traced to other DNA sequences in this sample. This sample was also put to use in a study of human thymus T cells.

Sequencing was performed on thymocytes. J is TRBJ2-7 and V is TRBV6-1; D possibly corresponds to TRBD2 (7 bases). This TCR came from a boy under three years old with a congenital heart defect. CDR3 DNA: TGTGCCAGCAGTGAACGGGGGGCCCTCTACGAGCAGTACTTC. This translates into CASSERGALYEQYF.